This TCR beta chain was found in a study of CD8+ T cells in alopecia areata. Extraction and reverse transcription of RNA yielded cDNA as the sequencing template. Sequencing used immunoSEQ multiplex PCR; TCRdb keeps in-frame clones, though not all of them. The sample includes about 190,000 clones, around 60% of them seen just once. Treatment indicated: oral pan-JAK inhibitor, 5-10 mg twice daily. The CDR3 extends over 13 amino acids. Germline CDR1 is SEHNR and CDR2 is FQNEAQ (reference sequence). The V gene lost 7 bases and the J gene lost 8 bases, with 17 bases spanning the gap. The sequencing used CD8+ T cells sorted from blood, collected at week 24, from a patient treated with tofacitinib. This chain uses TRBV7-9 with TRBJ1-2; D call uncertain. The receptor was isolated from a human donor with alopecia areata. CDR3 DNA: TGTGCCAGCACCGATAACCCCCCGGCCGGCTACACCTTC. Translation: CASTDNPPAGYTF.